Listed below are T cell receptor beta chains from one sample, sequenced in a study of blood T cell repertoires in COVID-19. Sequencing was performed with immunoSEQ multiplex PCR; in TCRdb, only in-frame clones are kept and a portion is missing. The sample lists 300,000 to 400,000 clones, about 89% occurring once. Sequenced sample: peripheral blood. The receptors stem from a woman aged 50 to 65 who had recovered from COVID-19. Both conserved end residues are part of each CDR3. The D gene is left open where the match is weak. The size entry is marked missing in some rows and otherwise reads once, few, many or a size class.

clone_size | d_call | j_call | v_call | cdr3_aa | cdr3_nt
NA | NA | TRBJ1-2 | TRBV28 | CASSFPEANFYGYTF | TGTGCCAGCAGTTTCCCCGAGGCCAACTTCTATGGCTACACCTTC
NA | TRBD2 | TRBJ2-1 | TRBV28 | CASSLAAGGPAYNEQFF | TGTGCCAGCAGTTTAGCGGCGGGAGGCCCCGCTTACAATGAGCAGTTCTTC
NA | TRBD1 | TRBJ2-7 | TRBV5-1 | CASSQGQGVTYEQYF | TGCGCCAGCAGCCAGGGACAGGGGGTCACCTACGAGCAGTACTTC
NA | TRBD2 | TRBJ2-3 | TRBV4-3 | CASSQELAGGDTQYF | TGCGCCAGCAGCCAAGAACTAGCGGGGGGGGATACGCAGTATTTT
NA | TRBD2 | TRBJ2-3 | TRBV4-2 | CASSQDGGFSGTDTQYF | TGTGCCAGCAGCCAAGACGGGGGGTTTAGCGGCACAGATACGCAGTATTTT
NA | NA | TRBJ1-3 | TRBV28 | CASSSRRGGSGNTIYF | TGTGCCAGCAGTTCCCGGCGCGGGGGATCCGGAAACACCATATATTTT
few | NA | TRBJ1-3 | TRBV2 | CASRLRESGNTIYF | TGTGCCAGCAGACTACGGGAGAGTGGAAACACCATATATTTT
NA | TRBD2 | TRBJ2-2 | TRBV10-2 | CASSLLAGGANTGELFF | TGCGCCAGCAGTCTGCTAGCGGGGGGGGCGAACACCGGGGAGCTGTTTTTT
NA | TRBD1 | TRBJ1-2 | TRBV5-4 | CASSRDRGFDGYTF | TGTGCCAGCAGCCGGGACAGGGGGTTCGATGGCTACACCTTC
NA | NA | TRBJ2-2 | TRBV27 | CASRPGTLNTGELFF | TGTGCCAGCAGACCCGGGACATTGAACACCGGGGAGCTGTTTTTT
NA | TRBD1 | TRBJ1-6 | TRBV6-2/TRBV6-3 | CASSYLTTGSPLHF | TGTGCCAGCAGTTACCTCACGACAGGGTCACCCCTCCACTTT
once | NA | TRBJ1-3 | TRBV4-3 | CASSQDSSTGNTIYF | TGCGCCAGCAGCCAAGATTCGTCTACTGGAAACACCATATATTTT
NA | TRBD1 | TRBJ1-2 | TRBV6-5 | CASSYRGQGRSGYTF | TGTGCCAGCAGTTACCGCGGACAGGGACGGAGTGGCTACACCTTC
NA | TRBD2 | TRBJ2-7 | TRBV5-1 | CASSPVTSGSYEQYF | TGCGCCAGCAGCCCCGTAACTAGCGGGAGCTACGAGCAGTACTTC
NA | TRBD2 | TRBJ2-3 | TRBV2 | CASSEVTAAGGPTDTQYF | TGTGCCAGCAGTGAAGTGACCGCGGCGGGAGGACCCACAGATACGCAGTATTTT
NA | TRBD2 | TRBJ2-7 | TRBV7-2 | CASSASGSRYEQYF | TGTGCCAGCAGCGCCAGCGGGAGTAGGTACGAGCAGTACTTC
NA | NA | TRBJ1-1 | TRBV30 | CACSGRANTEAFF | TGTGCCTGCTCGGGCAGGGCTAACACTGAAGCTTTCTTT
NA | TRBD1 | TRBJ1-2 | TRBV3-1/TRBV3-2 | CASSRVDRGDYTF | TGTGCCAGCAGCCGAGTCGACAGGGGCGACTACACCTTC
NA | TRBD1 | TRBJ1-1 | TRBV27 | CASSSWTGEENTEAFF | TGTGCCAGCAGTTCTTGGACAGGGGAGGAAAACACTGAAGCTTTCTTT
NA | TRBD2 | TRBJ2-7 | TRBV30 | CAWSQTSGGYEQYF | TGTGCCTGGAGTCAGACTAGCGGTGGATACGAGCAGTACTTC
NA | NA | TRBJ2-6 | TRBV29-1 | CSVVFGSGANVLTF | TGCAGCGTTGTATTCGGCTCTGGGGCCAACGTCCTGACTTTC
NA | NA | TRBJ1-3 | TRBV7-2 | CASSPRAGDSGNTIYF | TGTGCCAGCAGCCCACGGGCAGGGGACTCTGGAAACACCATATATTTT
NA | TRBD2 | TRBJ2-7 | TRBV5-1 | CASSLSGVYSYEQYF | TGCGCCAGCAGCCTAAGCGGGGTTTACTCCTACGAGCAGTACTTC
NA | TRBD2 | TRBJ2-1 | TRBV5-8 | CASSSFLGGGAGNEQFF | TGTGCCAGCAGCTCGTTCCTTGGCGGGGGGGCCGGGAATGAGCAGTTCTTC
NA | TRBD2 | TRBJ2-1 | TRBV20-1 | CSASSGLVNEQFF | TGCAGTGCTAGTTCGGGACTAGTCAATGAGCAGTTCTTC
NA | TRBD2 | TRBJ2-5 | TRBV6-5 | CASSGLAPSQETQYF | TGTGCCAGCAGCGGACTAGCGCCAAGCCAAGAGACCCAGTACTTC
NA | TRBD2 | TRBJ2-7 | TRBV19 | CASKIAGGPYEQYF | TGTGCCAGTAAAATTGCGGGAGGACCCTACGAGCAGTACTTC
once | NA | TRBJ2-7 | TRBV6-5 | CASSLGPSYEQYF | TGTGCCAGCAGTTTGGGGCCCTCCTACGAGCAGTACTTC
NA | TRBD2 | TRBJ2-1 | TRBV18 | CASSPVASGGSYNEQFF | TGTGCCAGCTCACCGGTCGCTAGCGGGGGGTCGTACAATGAGCAGTTCTTC
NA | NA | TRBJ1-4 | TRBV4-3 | CASSQDKGVGEKLFF | TGCGCCAGCAGCCAAGATAAAGGGGTTGGTGAAAAACTGTTTTTT
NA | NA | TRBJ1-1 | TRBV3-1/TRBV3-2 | CASSQVEGTEAFF | TGTGCCAGCAGCCAAGTCGAGGGCACTGAAGCTTTCTTT
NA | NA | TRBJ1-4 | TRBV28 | CASWGGNEKLFF | TGTGCCAGTTGGGGCGGAAATGAAAAACTGTTTTTT
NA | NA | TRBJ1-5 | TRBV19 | CASSIPGGNQPQHF | TGTGCCAGTAGTATACCGGGGGGCAATCAGCCCCAGCATTTT
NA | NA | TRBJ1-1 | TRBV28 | CASRDSMNTEAFF | TGTGCCAGCAGGGACAGCATGAACACTGAAGCTTTCTTT
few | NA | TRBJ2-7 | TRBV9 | CASSATGISYEQYF | TGTGCCAGCAGTGCTACCGGGATCTCCTACGAGCAGTACTTC
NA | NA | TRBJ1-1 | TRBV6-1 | CASSERYNTEAFF | TGTGCCAGCAGTGAACGGTATAACACTGAAGCTTTCTTT
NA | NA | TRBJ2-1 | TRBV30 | CAWGGNRGYNEQFF | TGTGCCTGGGGGGGGAACAGGGGATACAATGAGCAGTTCTTC